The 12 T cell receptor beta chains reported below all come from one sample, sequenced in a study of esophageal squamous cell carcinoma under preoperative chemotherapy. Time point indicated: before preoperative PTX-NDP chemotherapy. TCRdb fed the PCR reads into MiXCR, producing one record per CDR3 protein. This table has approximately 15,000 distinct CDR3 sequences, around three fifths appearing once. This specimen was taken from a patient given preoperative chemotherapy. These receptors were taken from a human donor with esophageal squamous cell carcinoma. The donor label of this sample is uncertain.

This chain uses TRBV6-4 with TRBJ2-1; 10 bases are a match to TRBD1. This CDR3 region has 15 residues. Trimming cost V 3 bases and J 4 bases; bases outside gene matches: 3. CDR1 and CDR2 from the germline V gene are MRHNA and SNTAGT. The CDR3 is CASSEGGQGYNEQFF. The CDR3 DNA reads TGTGCCAGCAGTGAAGGGGGACAGGGGTACAATGAGCAGTTCTTC.

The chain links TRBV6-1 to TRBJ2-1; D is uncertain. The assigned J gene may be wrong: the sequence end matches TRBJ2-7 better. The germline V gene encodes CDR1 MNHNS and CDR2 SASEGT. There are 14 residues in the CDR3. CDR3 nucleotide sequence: TGTGCCAGCAGTAGGTCAGGACGCAACAATGAGCAGTACTTC. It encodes CASSRSGRNNEQYF.

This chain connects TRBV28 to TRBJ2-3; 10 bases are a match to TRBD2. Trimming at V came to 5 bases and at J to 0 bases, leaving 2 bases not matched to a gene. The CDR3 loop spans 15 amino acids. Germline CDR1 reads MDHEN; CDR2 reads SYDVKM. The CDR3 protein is CASSPLAGSTDTQYF. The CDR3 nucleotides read TGTGCCAGCAGTCCACTAGCGGGGAGCACAGATACGCAGTATTTT. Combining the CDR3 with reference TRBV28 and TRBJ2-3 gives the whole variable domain DVKVTQSSRYLVKRTGEKVFLECVQDMDHENMFWYRQDPGLGLRLIYFSYDVKMKEKGDIPEGYSVSREKKERFSLILESASTNQTSMYLCASSPLAGSTDTQYFGPGTRLTVL.

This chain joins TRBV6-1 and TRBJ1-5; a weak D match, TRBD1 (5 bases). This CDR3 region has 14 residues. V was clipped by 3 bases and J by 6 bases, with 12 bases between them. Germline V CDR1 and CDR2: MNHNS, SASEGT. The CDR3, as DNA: TGTGCCAGCAGTGAGGGGGAGGCCAGTCAGCCCCAGCATTTT. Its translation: CASSEGEASQPQHF.

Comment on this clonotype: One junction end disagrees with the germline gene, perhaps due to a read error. The DNA of the CDR3 is TGTGCCAGCAGTGGGAGAGAGGGGGGGCCTGTGCCCTCCAATGAGCAGTACTTT. Encoded protein: CASSGREGGPVPSNEQYF. This chain links TRBV6-1 with TRBJ2-1, with D perhaps matching TRBD2 (7 bases). The CDR3 has 18 residues. Per the germline V gene, CDR1 is MNHNS and CDR2 is SASEGT.

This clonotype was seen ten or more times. CDR3 residues: CASSYTTGEETQYF. CDR3 DNA sequence: TGTGCCAGCAGTTACACAACAGGGGAAGAGACCCAGTACTTC. This sequence joins TRBV6-5 and TRBJ2-5, with 7 bases lining up with TRBD1. V shed 2 bases and J 3 bases; nucleotides not matched to a gene: 3. The CDR3 is 14 amino acids. The germline gives CDR1 MNHEY, CDR2 SVGAGI.

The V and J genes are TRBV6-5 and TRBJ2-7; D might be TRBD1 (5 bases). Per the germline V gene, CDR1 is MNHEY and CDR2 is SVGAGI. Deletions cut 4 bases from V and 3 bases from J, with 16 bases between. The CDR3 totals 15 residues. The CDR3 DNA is TGTGCCAGCAGTTCAGGGTTCGTACTGGGCTACGAGCAGTACTTC. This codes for CASSSGFVLGYEQYF.

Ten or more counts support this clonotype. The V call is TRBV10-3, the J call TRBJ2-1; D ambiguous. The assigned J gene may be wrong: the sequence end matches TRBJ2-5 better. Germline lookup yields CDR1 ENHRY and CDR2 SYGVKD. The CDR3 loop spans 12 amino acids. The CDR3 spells CAISDKGETQYF. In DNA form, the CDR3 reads TGTGCCATCAGTGATAAGGGAGAGACCCAGTACTTC.

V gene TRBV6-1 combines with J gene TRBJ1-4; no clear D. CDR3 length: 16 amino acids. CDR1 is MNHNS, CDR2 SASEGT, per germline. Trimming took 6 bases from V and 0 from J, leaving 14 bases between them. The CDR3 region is CASSRPKSATNEKLFF. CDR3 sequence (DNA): TGTGCCAGCAGCCGACCGAAAAGTGCAACTAATGAAAAACTGTTTTTT.

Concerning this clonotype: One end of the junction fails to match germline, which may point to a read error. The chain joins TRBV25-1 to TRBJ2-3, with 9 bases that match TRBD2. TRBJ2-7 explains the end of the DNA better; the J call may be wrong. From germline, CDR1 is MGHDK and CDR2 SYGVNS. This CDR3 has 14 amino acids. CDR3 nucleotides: TGCCGCAGCGGGGGGCTGTGGGCCACAGACACGCAGTACTTC. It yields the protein CRSGGLWATDTQYF.

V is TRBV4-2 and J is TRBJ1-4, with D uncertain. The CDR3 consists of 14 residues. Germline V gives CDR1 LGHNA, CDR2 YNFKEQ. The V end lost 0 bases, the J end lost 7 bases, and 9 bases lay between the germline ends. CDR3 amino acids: CASSQEPASEKLFF. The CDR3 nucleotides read TGTGCCAGCAGCCAAGAACCGGCAAGTGAAAAACTGTTTTTT.

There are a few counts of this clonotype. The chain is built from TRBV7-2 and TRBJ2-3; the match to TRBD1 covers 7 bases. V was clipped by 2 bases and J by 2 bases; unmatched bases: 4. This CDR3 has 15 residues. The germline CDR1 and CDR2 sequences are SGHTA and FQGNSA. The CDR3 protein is CASSLRGQATDTQYF. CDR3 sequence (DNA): TGTGCCAGCAGCTTAAGGGGGCAAGCCACAGATACGCAGTATTTT.